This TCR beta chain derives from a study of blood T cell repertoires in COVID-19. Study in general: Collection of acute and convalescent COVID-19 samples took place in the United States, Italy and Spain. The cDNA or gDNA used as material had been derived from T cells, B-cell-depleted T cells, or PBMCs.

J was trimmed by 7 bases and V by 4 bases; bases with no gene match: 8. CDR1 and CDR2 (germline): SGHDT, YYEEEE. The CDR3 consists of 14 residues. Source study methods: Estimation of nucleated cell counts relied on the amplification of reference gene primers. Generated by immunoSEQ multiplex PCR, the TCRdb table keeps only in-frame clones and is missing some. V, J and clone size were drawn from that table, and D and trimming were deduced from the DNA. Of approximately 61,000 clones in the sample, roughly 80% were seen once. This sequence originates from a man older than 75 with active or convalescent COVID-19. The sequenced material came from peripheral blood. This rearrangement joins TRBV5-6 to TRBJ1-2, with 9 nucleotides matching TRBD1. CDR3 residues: CASSPGTGFFGYTF. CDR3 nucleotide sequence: TGTGCCAGCAGCCCCGGGACAGGGTTTTTTGGCTACACCTTC.